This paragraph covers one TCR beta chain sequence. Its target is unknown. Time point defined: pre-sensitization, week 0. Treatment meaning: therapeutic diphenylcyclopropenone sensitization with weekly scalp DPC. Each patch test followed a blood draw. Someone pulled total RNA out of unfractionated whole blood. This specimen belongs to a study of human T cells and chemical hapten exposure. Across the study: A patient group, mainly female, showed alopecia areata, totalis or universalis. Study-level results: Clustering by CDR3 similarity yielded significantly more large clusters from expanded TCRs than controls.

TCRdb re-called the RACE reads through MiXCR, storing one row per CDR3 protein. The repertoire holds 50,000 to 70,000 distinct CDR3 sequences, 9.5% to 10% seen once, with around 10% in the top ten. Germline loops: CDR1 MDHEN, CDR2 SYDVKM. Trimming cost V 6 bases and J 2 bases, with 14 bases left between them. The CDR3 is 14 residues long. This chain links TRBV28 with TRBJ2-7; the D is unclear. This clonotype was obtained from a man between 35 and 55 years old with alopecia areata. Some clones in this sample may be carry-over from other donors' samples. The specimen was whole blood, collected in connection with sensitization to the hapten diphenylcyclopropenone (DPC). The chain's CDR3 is CASRMGPQPYEQYF. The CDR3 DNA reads TGTGCCAGCAGGATGGGCCCGCAGCCCTACGAGCAGTACTTC.